This T cell receptor beta chain was recorded in a study of identical twins. Study-level points and caveats: Twins shared beta out-of-frame sequences in excess, but this excess was weaker. Researchers reported excess low generation probability among twin-shared out-of-frame alpha sequences. There is a chance that invariant MAIT and iNKT cells partially muddied zero-insertion analyses.

TCRdb reanalysed the 5' RACE reads using MiXCR and keeps one entry per CDR3 protein. The sample carries about 1.7 million distinct CDR3 sequences, around 29% recorded once. Ten or more counts support this clonotype. Its antigen is currently unknown. V trimming: 5 bases; J trimming: 3 bases; junction bases outside the gene matches: 5. The CDR3 consists of 15 residues. Per germline, CDR1 MDHEN and CDR2 SYDVKM. The V gene is TRBV28, the J gene TRBJ2-1; TRBD2 matches at 9 bases. Sequences were obtained from cord blood. The TCR originated in a newborn girl in good health. The DNA for the CDR3 is TGTGCCAGCAGTCCACCGACTAGCGGCTACAATGAGCAGTTCTTC. Its translation is CASSPPTSGYNEQFF.